Each of the 29 T cell receptor beta chains below was sequenced from the same sample in a study of shared clonotypes between healthy human individuals. Clones were read by immunoSEQ multiplex PCR, and TCRdb kept only the in-frame ones, dropping some. Of approximately 640,000 clones in the sample, 72% were seen once. The sample consisted of memory CD4+ T cells sorted from blood. This sample's subset: CD45RA-negative fraction. The receptors originated from a woman in her twenties or thirties in good health.

This chain links TRBV7-9 with TRBJ2-2; no clear D. Trimming left V 7 bases short and J 4 bases short, with 13 bases between. In germline, CDR1 is SEHNR, CDR2 FQNEAQ (reference sequence). The CDR3 length is 14 residues. The CDR3 loop reads CASKILESTGELFF. In DNA form, the CDR3 reads TGTGCCAGCAAAATCCTGGAAAGCACCGGGGAGCTGTTTTTT. The full variable domain, completed using reference TRBV7-9 and TRBJ2-2, is DTGVSQNPRHKITKRGQNVTFRCDPISEHNRLYWYRQTLGQGPEFLTYFQNEAQLEKSRLLSDRFSAERPKGSFSTLEIQRTEQGDSAMYLCASKILESTGELFFGEGSRLTVL.

This clone has only one observation. The chain couples TRBV6-4 to TRBJ1-4; the match to TRBD1 covers 10 bases. The germline gives CDR1 MRHNA, CDR2 SNTAGT. The CDR3 has 16 amino acids. With 6 bases clipped from V and 8 bases from J, the junction kept 12 bases outside the gene matches. The chain's CDR3 is CASRVDRGRGEEKLFF. CDR3 sequence (DNA): TGTGCCAGCAGGGTTGACAGGGGGCGCGGAGAAGAAAAACTGTTTTTT.

V is TRBV7-2 and J is TRBJ1-5; the D is unclear. V dropped 3 bases and J dropped 5 bases, with 11 bases sitting between them. This CDR3 is 14 amino acids long. The germline gives CDR1 SGHTA, CDR2 FQGNSA. The CDR3 is CASSFPVTDQPQHF. CDR3 nucleotide sequence: TGTGCCAGCAGCTTCCCGGTGACGGATCAGCCCCAGCATTTT.

The J gene is TRBJ2-5, the V gene TRBV5-1, with D maybe TRBD2 (5 bases). The CDR3 extends over 13 amino acids. Germline assignment: CDR1 SGHRS and CDR2 YFSETQ. Trimming shortened V by 4 bases and J by 5 bases, and 12 bases separated the two germline ends. CDR3 in DNA: TGCGCCAGCAGCCCGCGAGTAGCGGAGACCCAGTACTTC. This sequence encodes CASSPRVAETQYF.

This clone qualifies as medium-sized. This CDR3 reads CSVLRDSYNEQFF. CDR3 DNA: TGCAGCGTCCTCCGGGACTCCTACAATGAGCAGTTCTTC. The chain recombines TRBV29-1 with TRBJ2-1, with D possibly matching TRBD2 (5 bases). The CDR3 length is 13 residues. Trimming stripped 6 bases from V and 0 bases from J, with 9 bases between. The germline gives CDR1 SQVTM, CDR2 ANQGSEA.

The sample holds one count of this clone. The chain uses TRBV2 and TRBJ2-1; tentatively, D is TRBD2 (5 bases). The CDR3 totals 14 residues. Germline V lookup: CDR1 SNHLY, CDR2 FYNNEI. The V gene lost 9 bases and the J gene lost 9 bases, with 21 bases spanning the gap. The DNA of the CDR3 is TGTGCCAGTGGAGAGGGCCTACGACGGGGTGAGCAGTTCTTC. This translates into CASGEGLRRGEQFF.

This chain connects TRBV25-1 to TRBJ2-3; 8 positions match TRBD1. CDR3 length equals 15 residues. CDR1 and CDR2 from the germline V gene are MGHDK and SYGVNS. The V gene end was trimmed by 4 bases and the J gene end by 1 base; junction bases not matched to a gene: 4. The DNA for the CDR3 is TGTGCCAGCAGTGGAGGACAGGGTCGCACAGATACGCAGTATTTT. Translated, it gives CASSGGQGRTDTQYF.

The chain uses TRBV27 and TRBJ2-7, with 9 bases aligning to TRBD1. The CDR3 spans 15 residues. Trimming took 5 bases from V and 0 from J; bases not matched to a gene: 5. Germline assignment: CDR1 MNHEY and CDR2 SMNVEV (reference sequence). CDR3 sequence reads: CASSPRQGGSYEQYF. The CDR3 coding sequence is TGTGCCAGCAGTCCACGACAGGGGGGCTCCTACGAGCAGTACTTC.

This chain joins TRBV2 and TRBJ2-7; 8 nucleotides match TRBD1. V gave up 5 bases and J gave up 2 bases; unmatched junction bases: 5. The germline gives CDR1 SNHLY, CDR2 FYNNEI. This CDR3 spans 14 amino acids. Written as DNA, the CDR3 is TGTGCCAGCAGTCGGGACAGGTATACCTACGAGCAGTACTTC. It encodes CASSRDRYTYEQYF.

The V call is TRBV6-1, the J call TRBJ2-1, with TRBD2 identical over 9 bases. The ends lost 4 bases at V and 4 bases at J; junction bases unmatched: 8. The CDR3 has 16 amino acids. Germline assignment: CDR1 MNHNS and CDR2 SASEGT. In nucleotides, the CDR3 is TGTGCCAGCAGTGTTGGGTTTGCGGGAGGGTACAATGAGCAGTTCTTC. It is translated as CASSVGFAGGYNEQFF.

This clone was seen once. The chain uses TRBV6-5 and TRBJ1-2; tentative D call: TRBD1 (5 bases). Germline CDR1 and CDR2: MNHEY and SVGAGI. The CDR3 contains 16 residues. V was shortened by 0 bases and J by 2 bases, with 13 bases between the two germline ends. CDR3 nucleotides: TGTGCCAGCAGTTACTCGTTGGCAGGGTCGAACTATGGCTACACCTTC. Translating gives CASSYSLAGSNYGYTF.

The rearrangement links TRBV25-1 to TRBJ1-2; D call uncertain. Trimming removed 2 bases from V and 5 bases from J, with 9 bases in between. Germline CDR1 and CDR2: MGHDK and SYGVNS. The CDR3 contains 13 residues. The CDR3 region has the DNA TGTGCCAGCAGTGAAGGAGGGCCTTATGGCTACACCTTC. This sequence encodes CASSEGGPYGYTF.

The chain uses TRBV11-2 and TRBJ2-2, with a weak D call TRBD2 (6 bases). This CDR3 has 15 amino acids. The V end was cut by 4 bases, the J end by 4 bases, with 13 bases between. CDR1 is SGHAT and CDR2 is FQNNGV in the germline V gene. CDR3 region: CASSSAGRPTGELFF. CDR3 nucleotides: TGTGCCAGCAGCTCCGCCGGGAGACCCACCGGGGAGCTGTTTTTT.

Regarding this clone: This CDR3 is also generated by other DNA sequences in the sample. This chain connects TRBV18 to TRBJ1-1, with 8 bases identical to TRBD1. The V gene's germline CDR1 is KGHSH and CDR2 LQKENI. V lost 3 bases, J lost 6 bases, and 6 bases stayed unmatched. The CDR3 covers 14 residues. The CDR3 sequence is CASSPQGAGAEAFF. The CDR3 DNA is TGTGCCAGCTCACCTCAGGGGGCTGGGGCTGAAGCTTTCTTT. Based on the CDR3 plus reference TRBV18 and TRBJ1-1, the full variable domain is NAGVMQNPRHLVRRRGQEARLRCSPMKGHSHVYWYRQLPEEGLKFMVYLQKENIIDESGMPKERFSAEFPKEGPSILRIQQVVRGDSAAYFCASSPQGAGAEAFFGQGTRLTVV.

In regard to this clone: Other DNA sequences in the same sample also yield this CDR3. The chain couples TRBV5-1 to TRBJ2-1; 10 nucleotides align to TRBD2. CDR1 and CDR2 from the germline V gene are SGHRS and YFSETQ. After removal of 6 bases from V and 4 bases from J, the junction contained 4 bases not matched to a gene. There are 14 residues in the CDR3. The DNA for the CDR3 is TGCGCCAGCACCCGAGCGGGAGGGTACAATGAGCAGTTCTTC. Translated: CASTRAGGYNEQFF.

This clone was found a few times. The V call is TRBV18, the J call TRBJ1-1, with D perhaps matching TRBD1 (6 bases). Per germline, CDR1 KGHSH and CDR2 LQKENI. V was shortened by 3 bases and J by 8 bases, with 13 bases between the two germline ends. The CDR3 runs 13 residues. DNA for the CDR3: TGTGCCAGCTCACCCTACAGGGAGGGGGAAGCTTTCTTT. Translation gives CASSPYREGEAFF. Complete variable domain (other parts from reference TRBV18 and TRBJ1-1): NAGVMQNPRHLVRRRGQEARLRCSPMKGHSHVYWYRQLPEEGLKFMVYLQKENIIDESGMPKERFSAEFPKEGPSILRIQQVVRGDSAAYFCASSPYREGEAFFGQGTRLTVV.

The chain uses TRBV4-2 and TRBJ1-5; D gene ambiguous. Germline CDR1 is LGHNA and CDR2 is YNFKEQ. V was cut by 1 base and J by 6 bases, with 7 bases left in between. The CDR3 is 13 residues long. In nucleotides, the CDR3 is TGTGCCAGCAGCCAAGTCGTCGGTCAGCCCCAGCATTTT. Protein product: CASSQVVGQPQHF.

The rearrangement uses TRBV5-1 and TRBJ2-7, with a possible D match to TRBD2 (6 bases). The CDR3 length is 13 residues. Trimming pared 3 bases from V and 3 bases from J, leaving 10 bases between. Germline V gives CDR1 SGHRS, CDR2 YFSETQ. CDR3 sequence reads: CASSSGDFYEQYF. The CDR3, as DNA: TGCGCCAGCAGCTCGGGGGACTTCTACGAGCAGTACTTC.

The genes are TRBV12-1 and TRBJ2-7; the DNA was not used to check the table's D call, TRBD2. TRBV12-1 is reported as a pseudogene. The CDR3 spans 18 residues. The CDR3 spells CASSGGTSGRVRAYEQYF. The CDR3 bases are TGTGCCAGCAGCGGGGGGACTAGCGGGAGGGTTCGGGCCTACGAGCAGTACTTC.

Concerning this clone: Distinct nucleotide sequences in the sample also encode this CDR3. The chain combines TRBV5-1 with TRBJ2-1, with 9 bases matching TRBD2. V trimming: 4 bases; J trimming: 4 bases; junction bases outside the gene matches: 6. There are 15 residues in the CDR3. CDR1 and CDR2 (germline): SGHRS, YFSETQ. Written as DNA, the CDR3 is TGCGCCAGCAGCCTTTCTAGCGGGGTGTACAATGAGCAGTTCTTC. This gives the protein CASSLSSGVYNEQFF.

This sequence joins TRBV18 and TRBJ2-7, with TRBD1 identical over 12 bases. The CDR3 totals 15 residues. CDR1 and CDR2 from the germline V gene are KGHSH and LQKENI. The V and J ends lost 3 bases and 5 bases, in that order; junction bases with no gene match: 5. CDR3 in amino acids: CASSPPGQGAHEQYF. The CDR3 region has the DNA TGTGCCAGCTCACCTCCGGGACAGGGGGCCCACGAGCAGTACTTC.

The chain joins TRBV5-4 to TRBJ1-2; 7 bases agree with TRBD1. CDR1 and CDR2 from the germline V gene are SGHNT and YYREEE (reference sequence). The V and J ends lost 4 bases and 4 bases, in that order; junction bases with no gene match: 10. The CDR3 sequence is 15 residues long. CDR3 protein: CASSHHVTGTYGYTF. DNA of the CDR3: TGTGCCAGCAGCCACCATGTGACAGGGACCTATGGCTACACCTTC. The full variable domain, its missing parts supplied by reference TRBV5-4 and TRBJ1-2, is ETGVTQSPTHLIKTRGQQVTLRCSSQSGHNTVSWYQQALGQGPQFIFQYYREEENGRGNFPPRFSGLQFPNYSSELNVNALELDDSALYLCASSHHVTGTYGYTFGSGTRLTVV.

The genes are TRBV29-1 and TRBJ2-7; D remains ambiguous. This CDR3 has 12 residues. Germline-derived CDR1 and CDR2 are SQVTM and ANQGSEA. V dropped 4 bases and J dropped 6 bases, with 13 bases sitting between them. The CDR3 DNA sequence: TGCAGCGTTGGGTACGCTGCCTCCGAGCAGTACTTC. This codes for CSVGYAASEQYF.

The gene calls are TRBV28 and TRBJ1-3; D is possibly TRBD1 (6 bases). The CDR3 contains 15 residues. The germline V and J ends were trimmed by 5 bases and 0 bases, with 11 bases remaining between them. In germline, CDR1 is MDHEN, CDR2 SYDVKM. The CDR3: CASSTRTASGNTIYF. The CDR3 nucleotides read TGTGCCAGCAGTACCAGGACAGCCTCTGGAAACACCATATATTTT.

The chain employs TRBV19 and TRBJ2-6, with 9 bases that match TRBD2. CDR1 is LNHDA, CDR2 SQIVND, per germline (reference sequence). Trimming removed 1 base from V and 3 bases from J; junction bases left unmatched: 10. This CDR3 comprises 19 residues. The CDR3 sequence: CASSIAASGIANGANVLTF. The CDR3 DNA reads as TGTGCCAGTAGTATAGCGGCTAGCGGGATAGCTAATGGGGCCAACGTCCTGACTTTC.

The rearrangement links TRBV4-2 to TRBJ2-5; the D gene could be TRBD1 or TRBD2 (5 bases each). Between the trimmed V and J ends, which lost 3 bases and 3 bases, there was a span of 14 bases. CDR1 is LGHNA and CDR2 is YNFKEQ in the germline V gene. The CDR3 is 15 amino acids. This CDR3 reads CASSQSRAREETQYF. CDR3 bases: TGTGCCAGCAGCCAGTCCAGGGCGCGGGAAGAGACCCAGTACTTC.

On this clone itself: A single base separates this from a much larger clone, so it may be a read error. The genes are TRBV7-2 and TRBJ2-7; D is unclear. The CDR3 covers 11 residues. Germline CDR1 and CDR2: SGHTA and FQGNSA. Between the trimmed V and J ends, which lost 2 bases and 2 bases, there was a span of 1 base. The CDR3 is CASSLTYEQYF. In nucleotides, the CDR3 is TGTGCCAGCAGCTTAACCTACGAGCAGTACTTC.

The chain links TRBV27 to TRBJ2-5; D gene uncertain. The V end lost 5 bases, the J end lost 4 bases, and 14 bases lay between the germline ends. Per germline, CDR1 MNHEY and CDR2 SMNVEV (reference sequence). The length of the CDR3 is 14 residues. CDR3 nucleotide sequence: TGTGCCAGCAGTACCCCGGGCTTGGGAGAGACCCAGTACTTC. Protein sequence: CASSTPGLGETQYF.

The rearrangement uses TRBV19 and TRBJ1-1; D ambiguous. Trimming pared 1 base from V and 4 bases from J, leaving 7 bases between. Germline CDR1 reads LNHDA; CDR2 reads SQIVND (reference sequence). The CDR3 length is 13 residues. The CDR3 nucleotides read TGTGCCAGTAGTATAGTGGGCAGCACTGAAGCTTTCTTT. Translation: CASSIVGSTEAFF.